This TCR beta chain was retrieved from a study of OX40 agonist ivuxolimab in advanced cancers. Study as a whole: Prior anti-PD-1, anti-PD-L1 or anti-CTLA-4 therapy did not bar entry, and about 38% had some.

Here immunoSEQ multiplex PCR was the method, and the copy in TCRdb shows in-frame clones only, minus some. The data hold just under 95,000 clones, with around 90% observed a single time. This CDR3 comprises 15 residues. V lost 4 bases and J lost 3; bases outside the gene matches: 8. Germline assignment: CDR1 SEHNR and CDR2 FQNEAQ (reference sequence). The V gene is TRBV7-9, the J gene TRBJ2-7; 8 nucleotides agree with TRBD1. The source of this sequence is an adult with an advanced solid tumor such as melanoma, head and neck, liver or kidney cancer. Sequences were derived from CD4+ or CD8+ T cells sorted from blood, sampled in a trial of the OX40 agonist ivuxolimab. The CDR3 DNA reads TGTGCCAGCAGCTCATACAGGGGGTCGATCTACGAGCAGTACTTC. It is translated as CASSSYRGSIYEQYF.